The 21 T cell receptor beta chains given below trace back to one sample, sequenced in a study of CD8+ T cells in alopecia areata (dated by TCRdb to about 2018). Library construction relied on the immunoSEQ multiplex PCR assay. RNA was extracted from all samples and reverse transcribed into cDNA, which served as template for TCR sequencing. TCRdb obtained this table from immuneACCESS and retained in-frame rearrangements with V and J assigned. These tables miss some clones; where compared with another copy, unresolved V genes account for less than half of the shortfall, and the remainder is unexplained. In this sample the table shows 200,000 or so clones, about 53% of which occur a single time. Of the sample, 0.45% is held by the ten largest clones. What the time point label conveys for this sample: baseline before oral tofacitinib. The sample was CD4+ T cells sorted from blood, taken at week 0. The source is a human donor with alopecia areata.

The chain employs TRBV18 and TRBJ1-5; no definite D call. Trimming cost V 2 bases and J 4 bases, with 3 bases left between them. The germline CDR1 and CDR2 sequences are KGHSH and LQKENI. This CDR3 is built from 12 residues. Written as DNA, the CDR3 is TGTGCCAGCTCACCAGGGAATCAGCCCCAGCATTTT. It yields the protein CASSPGNQPQHF.

This clone was detected only a few times. The chain combines TRBV2 with TRBJ2-1; tentatively, D is TRBD2 (7 bases). Per germline, CDR1 SNHLY and CDR2 FYNNEI. The CDR3 length is 15 residues. Trimming took 2 bases from V and 7 from J, leaving 15 bases between them. Here the CDR3 DNA reads TGTGCCAGCAGTGAACGGAGGGGGGGAGCGAATGAGCAGTTCTTC. Amino acids: CASSERRGGANEQFF.

The rearrangement joins TRBV11-2 to TRBJ2-7; 11 nucleotides agree with TRBD2. The V and J ends lost 3 bases and 4 bases, in that order; junction bases with no gene match: 2. This CDR3 contains 14 residues. Per the germline V gene, CDR1 is SGHAT and CDR2 is FQNNGV. The CDR3: CASSLGLAAYEQYF. The CDR3 DNA follows: TGTGCCAGCAGCTTGGGACTAGCGGCTTACGAGCAGTACTTC.

J is TRBJ2-3 and V is TRBV9; weak D call: TRBD2 (6 bases). CDR1 and CDR2 from the germline V gene are SGDLS and YYNGEE. The CDR3 is 16 amino acids. Between the trimmed V and J ends, which lost 0 bases and 3 bases, there was a span of 14 bases. In nucleotides, the CDR3 is TGTGCCAGCAGCGTAGACCCAACGGGAGTGACAGATACGCAGTATTTT. As protein: CASSVDPTGVTDTQYF.

V gene TRBV7-8 combines with J gene TRBJ2-7; TRBD2 is a possible D gene (6 bases). The CDR3 runs to 16 residues. Trimming left V 5 bases short and J 4 bases short, with 21 bases between. From germline, CDR1 is SGHVS and CDR2 FQNEAQ. CDR3 nucleotide sequence: TGTGCCAGCAGCACCCTAGGTCGAGCACGGGGGTACGAGCAGTACTTC. The encoded protein is CASSTLGRARGYEQYF.

CDR3 in DNA: TGTGCCAGCAGCCGCCTGGACAGCTCCTACGAGCAGTACTTC. Amino acids: CASSRLDSSYEQYF. The chain uses TRBV7-9 and TRBJ2-7, with a tentative D call TRBD1 (6 bases). The V end was cut by 5 bases, the J end by 0 bases, with 11 bases between. The germline gives CDR1 SEHNR, CDR2 FQNEAQ (reference sequence). This CDR3 comprises 14 residues. Full variable domain (missing parts from reference TRBV7-9 and TRBJ2-7): DTGVSQNPRHKITKRGQNVTFRCDPISEHNRLYWYRQTLGQGPEFLTYFQNEAQLEKSRLLSDRFSAERPKGSFSTLEIQRTEQGDSAMYLCASSRLDSSYEQYFGPGTRLTVT.

The chain recombines TRBV29-1 with TRBJ1-2; D gene unclear. Germline CDR1 reads SQVTM; CDR2 reads ANQGSEA. This CDR3 spans 13 amino acids. Trimming took 2 bases from V and 4 from J, leaving 11 bases between them. This CDR3 reads CSVETVYGYGYTF. For the CDR3, the DNA is TGCAGCGTTGAAACGGTTTACGGCTATGGCTACACCTTC.

This sequence joins TRBV18 and TRBJ2-7; 11 bases match TRBD2. The length of the CDR3 is 16 residues. Germline-derived CDR1 and CDR2 are KGHSH and LQKENI. V lost 3 bases, J lost 6 bases, and 10 bases stayed unmatched. The CDR3 sequence is CASSPGLAGIYVEQYF. The DNA for the CDR3 is TGTGCCAGCTCACCCGGACTAGCGGGTATCTACGTCGAGCAGTACTTC.

The chain links TRBV11-2 to TRBJ2-3, with a weak D call TRBD2 (6 bases). This CDR3 is 15 amino acids long. The ends were cut back, 1 base at V and 8 bases at J, with 16 bases in the middle. The V gene's germline CDR1 is SGHAT and CDR2 FQNNGV. The CDR3 protein is CASSLGASAQATQYF. The CDR3 DNA reads TGTGCCAGCAGCTTAGGGGCTAGCGCCCAAGCTACGCAGTATTTT.

V gene TRBV5-8 combines with J gene TRBJ1-1; TRBD1 aligns across 7 bases. V shed 2 bases, J shed 2 bases, and the junction held 15 bases outside the gene matches. Germline V CDR1 and CDR2: SGHTS, YDEGEE. CDR3 length: 18 amino acids. In nucleotides, the CDR3 is TGTGCCAGCAGCTTCTACAGGGGAGGAGGGATGAGTAACACTGAAGCTTTCTTT. Residues: CASSFYRGGGMSNTEAFF.

The rearrangement links TRBV30 to TRBJ2-7; 13 nucleotides line up with TRBD2. Trimming cost V 3 bases and J 8 bases; bases outside gene matches: 4. The germline CDR1 and CDR2 sequences are GTSNPN and SVGIG (reference sequence). This CDR3 has 13 residues. DNA of the CDR3: TGTGCCTGGAGGCCCGGGACTAGCGGGAAGCAGTACTTC. Translation: CAWRPGTSGKQYF.

The genes are TRBV2 and TRBJ1-5; possibly TRBD1 for D (5 bases). This CDR3 spans 14 amino acids. The V gene's germline CDR1 is SNHLY and CDR2 FYNNEI. The V and J ends lost 8 bases and 0 bases respectively, with 11 bases between them. The CDR3 sequence is CASGGTGSNQPQHF. CDR3 in DNA: TGTGCCAGCGGCGGGACGGGTAGCAATCAGCCCCAGCATTTT.

As for this clone: Within the sample, other DNA sequences also encode this same CDR3. This rearrangement joins TRBV9 to TRBJ1-5; TRBD1 agrees at 8 bases. The V gene's germline CDR1 is SGDLS and CDR2 YYNGEE. The CDR3 is 15 amino acids. Trimming removed 0 bases from V and 5 bases from J; junction bases left unmatched: 4. CDR3 loop: CASSVGAGGHQPQHF. The DNA for the CDR3 is TGTGCCAGCAGCGTAGGGGCAGGGGGCCATCAGCCCCAGCATTTT.

This clone came up a few times. This chain links TRBV29-1 with TRBJ2-3; the D gene is possibly TRBD1 (6 bases). The CDR3 covers 13 residues. CDR1 SQVTM and CDR2 ANQGSEA come from the germline V gene. Trimming stripped 3 bases from V and 2 bases from J, with 9 bases between. CDR3 region: CSVEGANTDTQYF. The CDR3 nucleotides read TGCAGCGTTGAGGGGGCTAACACAGATACGCAGTATTTT.

The CDR3, as DNA: TGCAGCGTTGCTAGTCGGTTCGGCACAGCCAAAAACATTCAGTACTTC. Residues: CSVASRFGTAKNIQYF. The V call is TRBV29-1, the J call TRBJ2-4; D is ambiguous. CDR1 is SQVTM, CDR2 ANQGSEA, per germline. CDR3 length equals 16 residues. The germline V and J ends were trimmed by 4 bases and 0 bases, with 16 bases remaining between them.

The V call is TRBV29-1, the J call TRBJ2-2; a weak D match, TRBD2 (6 bases). Germline V gene sequence: CDR1 SQVTM, CDR2 ANQGSEA. There are 14 residues in the CDR3. Trimming stripped 5 bases from V and 1 base from J, with 11 bases between. CDR3 sequence: CSVTSGLNTGELFF. The CDR3 DNA follows: TGCAGCGTTACAAGCGGGTTGAACACCGGGGAGCTGTTTTTT.

The rearrangement uses TRBV9 and TRBJ1-2, with TRBD1 matching over 10 bases. Germline V lookup: CDR1 SGDLS, CDR2 YYNGEE. This CDR3 region has 15 residues. After removal of 3 bases from V and 4 bases from J, the junction contained 6 bases not matched to a gene. The CDR3 sequence: CASSAKGQGVYGYTF. The DNA for the CDR3 is TGTGCCAGCAGCGCCAAAGGACAGGGGGTCTATGGCTACACCTTC.

The chain uses TRBV5-4 and TRBJ1-4; D not certain. The CDR3 is 13 residues long. From germline, CDR1 is SGHNT and CDR2 YYREEE (reference sequence). V was cut by 4 bases and J by 9 bases, with 13 bases left in between. The DNA for the CDR3 is TGTGCCAGCAGCAACGATAGGGTAAAAAAACTGTTTTTT. It is translated as CASSNDRVKKLFF.

V is TRBV7-3 and J is TRBJ2-7; D gene unclear. Germline V CDR1 and CDR2: SGHTA, FQGTGA. The CDR3 spans 10 residues. V dropped 2 bases and J dropped 6 bases, with 2 bases sitting between them. The CDR3 sequence is CASSLAEQYF. CDR3 DNA: TGTGCCAGCAGCTTAGCCGAGCAGTACTTC.

This clone was picked up a small number of times. The rearrangement joins TRBV29-1 to TRBJ2-7, with 7 bases fitting TRBD1. V trimming: 7 bases; J trimming: 3 bases; junction bases outside the gene matches: 6. There are 12 residues in the CDR3. Germline values: CDR1 SQVTM, CDR2 ANQGSEA. CDR3 DNA sequence: TGCAGCGCCACGGGACAGAACTACGAGCAGTACTTC. Translating gives CSATGQNYEQYF.

Worth noting for this clone: Other DNA sequences in the same sample also yield this CDR3. J is TRBJ2-7 and V is TRBV29-1, with D possibly being TRBD1 or TRBD2 (5 bases each). The germline CDR1 and CDR2 sequences are SQVTM and ANQGSEA. The CDR3 runs to 13 residues. The V end was cut by 1 base, the J end by 2 bases, with 9 bases between. The CDR3 DNA is TGCAGCGTTGAAGGCCAGGGAGCCTACGAGCAGTACTTC. It encodes CSVEGQGAYEQYF.